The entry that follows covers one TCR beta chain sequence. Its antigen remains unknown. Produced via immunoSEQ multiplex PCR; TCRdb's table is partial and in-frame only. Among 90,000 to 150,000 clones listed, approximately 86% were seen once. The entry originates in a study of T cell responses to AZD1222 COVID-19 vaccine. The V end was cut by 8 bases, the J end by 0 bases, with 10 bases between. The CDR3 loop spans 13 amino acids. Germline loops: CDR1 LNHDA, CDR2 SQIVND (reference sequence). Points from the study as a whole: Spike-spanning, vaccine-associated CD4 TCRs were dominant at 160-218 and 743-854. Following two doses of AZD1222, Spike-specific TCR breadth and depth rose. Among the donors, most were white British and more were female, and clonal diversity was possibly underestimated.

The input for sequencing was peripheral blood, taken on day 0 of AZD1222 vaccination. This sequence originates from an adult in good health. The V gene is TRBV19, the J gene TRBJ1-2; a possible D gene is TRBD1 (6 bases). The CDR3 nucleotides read TGTGCCAGTCAGGGGTTGACTAACTATGGCTACACCTTC. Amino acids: CASQGLTNYGYTF.